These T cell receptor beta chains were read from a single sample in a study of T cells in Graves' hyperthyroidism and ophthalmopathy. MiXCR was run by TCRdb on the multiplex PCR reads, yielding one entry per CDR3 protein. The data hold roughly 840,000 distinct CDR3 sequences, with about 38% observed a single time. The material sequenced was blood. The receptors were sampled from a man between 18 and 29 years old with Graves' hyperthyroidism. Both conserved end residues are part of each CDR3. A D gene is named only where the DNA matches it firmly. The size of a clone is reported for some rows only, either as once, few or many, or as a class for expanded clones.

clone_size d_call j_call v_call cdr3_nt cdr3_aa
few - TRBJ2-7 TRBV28 TGTGCCAGCAGTTTATGGGGAACCCTTCTCGAGCAGTACTTC CASSLWGTLLEQYF
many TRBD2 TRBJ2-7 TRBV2 TGTGCCAGCGGCCTAGCGGGAGCTCGCGAGCAGTACTTC CASGLAGAREQYF
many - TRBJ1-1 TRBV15 TGTGCCACCAGCACCAGGAATTCGGGCCCTGAAGCTTTCTTT CATSTRNSGPEAFF
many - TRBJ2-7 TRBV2 TGTGCCAGCCTCCCAATGGGTCGGGAGCAGTACTTC CASLPMGREQYF
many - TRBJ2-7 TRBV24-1 TGTGCCACCAGTGATCATGGGGCGGCCTCCTACGAGCAGTACTTC CATSDHGAASYEQYF
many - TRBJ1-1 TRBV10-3 TGTGCCATTTCCGGGACGGCGAACACTGAAGCTTTCTTT CAISGTANTEAFF
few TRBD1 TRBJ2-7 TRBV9 TGTGCCAGCAGCAAGGGACAGGGGCTATACTACGAGCAGTACTTC CASSKGQGLYYEQYF
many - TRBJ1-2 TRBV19 TGTGCCAGTAGTACCCCTGGACGGAGTCGTCGTGGCTACACCTTC CASSTPGRSRRGYTF
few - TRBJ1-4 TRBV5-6 TGTGCCAGCAGCTCCGACATGGATGACGGAGAACTGTTTTTT CASSSDMDDGELFF
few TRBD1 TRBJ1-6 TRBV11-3 TGTGCCAGCAGCGTTACAGGGGGCTTCAATTCACCCCTCCACTTT CASSVTGGFNSPLHF
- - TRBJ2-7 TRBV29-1 TGCAGCGTCATCGCGACAGAGTCCTACGAGCAGTACTTC CSVIATESYEQYF
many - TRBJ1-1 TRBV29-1 TGCAGCGTTAGGCCGACTTTCGACGGTGAAGCTTTCTTT CSVRPTFDGEAFF
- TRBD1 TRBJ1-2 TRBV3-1 TGTGCCAGCAGCCAATTCTCGACAGGGGCGATTGGCTACACCTTC CASSQFSTGAIGYTF
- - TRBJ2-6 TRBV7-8 TGTGCCAGCAGCTTAGTTTACGTTCACTCTGGGGCCAACGTCCTGACTTTC CASSLVYVHSGANVLTF
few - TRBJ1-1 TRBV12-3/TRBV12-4 TGTGCCAGCAGTCACACAGGGAACTCTGAAGCTTTCTTT CASSHTGNSEAFF
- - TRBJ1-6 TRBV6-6 TGTGCCAGCAGTGAAGCGCCTCTCCACTTT CASSEAPLHF
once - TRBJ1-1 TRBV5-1 TGCGCCAGCAGCTTGGAGGACCCAGCCTACACTGAAGCTTTCTTT CASSLEDPAYTEAFF
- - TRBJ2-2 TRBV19 TGTGCCAGTAGTATAGTGGGGTTCTCTCTCGGCACCGGGGAGCTGTTTTTT CASSIVGFSLGTGELFF
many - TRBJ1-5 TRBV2 TGTGCCAGCAGTGTTATGATGCAAGGGTATCAGCCCCAGCATTTT CASSVMMQGYQPQHF
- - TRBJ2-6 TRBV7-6 TGTGCCAGCAGCTTAGTTGGGGGTGGAGAGACTTTC CASSLVGGGETF
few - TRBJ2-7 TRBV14 TGTGCCAGCAGCCCGTTCGGGGGGCAATCCTACGAGCAGTACTTC CASSPFGGQSYEQYF
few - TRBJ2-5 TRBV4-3 TGCGCCAGCAGCCAAGATCTAGTAGAGACCCAGTACTTC CASSQDLVETQYF
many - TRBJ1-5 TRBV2 TGTGCCAGCCGGACGGGTTTTGGCAATCAGCCCCAGCATTTT CASRTGFGNQPQHF
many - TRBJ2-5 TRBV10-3 TGTGCCATCAGTGAGATCGAGGGAGAGACCCAGTACTTC CAISEIEGETQYF
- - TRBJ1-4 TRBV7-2 TGTGCCAGCAGCTTAGCGGCAGGGAATCGGGAAAAACTGTTTTTT CASSLAAGNREKLFF
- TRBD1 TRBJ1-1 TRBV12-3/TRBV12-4 TGTGCCAGCACCTTAGACAGGGGCGTTGCTTTCTTT CASTLDRGVAFF
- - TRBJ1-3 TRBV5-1 TGCGCCAGCAGCTTGGGATCGAACCTAGCGCGAGGAAACACCATATATTTT CASSLGSNLARGNTIYF
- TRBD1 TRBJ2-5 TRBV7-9 TGTGCCAGCAGCGTTACAGGGGATGAGACCCAGTACTTC CASSVTGDETQYF
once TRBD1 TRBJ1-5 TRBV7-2 TGTGCCAGCAGCTATTCCGGGACAGGGACTTCGAGTCAGCCCCAGCATTTT CASSYSGTGTSSQPQHF
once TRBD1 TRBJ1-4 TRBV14 TGTGCCAGCAGGCGAGGACAACAGGGGTACGAAAAACTGTTTTTT CASRRGQQGYEKLFF
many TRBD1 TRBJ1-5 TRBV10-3 TGTGCCATCCGGGGGACAGCTCATAATCAGCCCCAGCATTTT CAIRGTAHNQPQHF
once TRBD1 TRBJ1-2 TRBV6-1 TGTGCCGGCAGTGTCAGACAGGGGGAAAACTATGGCTACACCTTC CAGSVRQGENYGYTF
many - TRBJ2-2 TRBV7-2 TGTGCCAGCAGCTTGTGGGGAGGGGAGCTGTTTTTT CASSLWGGELFF
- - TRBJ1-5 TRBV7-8 TGTGCCAGCAGCTTAGGTGGGAACAGTCAGGCGCCCCAGCATTTT CASSLGGNSQAPQHF
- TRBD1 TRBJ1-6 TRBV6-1 TGTGCCAGCAGTACCACAGGGGCCTATGATTCACCCCTCCACTTT CASSTTGAYDSPLHF
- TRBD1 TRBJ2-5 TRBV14 TGTGCCAGCAGCCGGGACAGCTCCTACGAGACCCAGTACTTC CASSRDSSYETQYF
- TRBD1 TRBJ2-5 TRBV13 TGTGCCAGCAGCTTAGGCCTAAGAGGGGGCAGGGAGTCTAAGGGCAGGACGGAAGAGCAGTACTTC CASSLGLRGGRESKGRTEEQYF
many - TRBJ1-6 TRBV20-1 TGCAGTGCTGGCGCCCGAGTCGGCGGACCCCTCCACTTT CSAGARVGGPLHF
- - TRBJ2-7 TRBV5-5 TGTGCCAGCAGCCTAGCGGGACAGGGGAAGCACGAGCAGTACTTC CASSLAGQGKHEQYF
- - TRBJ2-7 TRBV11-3 TGTGCCAGCAGCTTAGATGGCCAGGGCGAGCAGTACTTC CASSLDGQGEQYF
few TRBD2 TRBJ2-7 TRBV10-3 TGTGCCATCAGTGAAGGGGCGGGGGGCTACGAGCAGTACTTC CAISEGAGGYEQYF
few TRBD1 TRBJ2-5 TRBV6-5 TGTGCCAGCAGTCCCGGACAGGGAACAGGGGAGACCCAGTACTTC CASSPGQGTGETQYF
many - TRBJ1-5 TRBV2 TGTGCCAGCAGTAACAGTAGCAATCAGCCCCAGCATTTT CASSNSSNQPQHF
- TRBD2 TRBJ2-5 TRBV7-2 TGTGCCAGCAGCGTTGTAGCGGGACAAGAGACCCAGTACTTC CASSVVAGQETQYF
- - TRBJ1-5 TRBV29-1 TGCAGCGTTGTATCCAGGAAGCAAGAGACCCAGCATTTT CSVVSRKQETQHF
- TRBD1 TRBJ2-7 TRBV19 TGTGCCAGTAGTCTATTTCGACAGGGTTCCTACGAGCAGTACTTC CASSLFRQGSYEQYF
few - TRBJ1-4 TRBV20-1 TGCAGTGCCACCCTGAGAGCAACTAATGAAAAACTGTTTTTT CSATLRATNEKLFF
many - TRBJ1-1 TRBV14 TGTGCCAGCAGCCAAGGGATTGGACAAGCTTTCTTT CASSQGIGQAFF
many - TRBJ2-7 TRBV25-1 TGTGCCAGCAGTGAATCGGGCAGTCCCTACGAGCAGTACTTC CASSESGSPYEQYF
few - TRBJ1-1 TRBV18 TGTGCCAGCTCAGTTTCCGGACCTGAAGCTTTCTTT CASSVSGPEAFF
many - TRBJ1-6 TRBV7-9 TGTGCCAGCAGCTTACCCGACAGCTCCTATAATTCACCCCTCCACTTT CASSLPDSSYNSPLHF
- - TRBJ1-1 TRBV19 TGTGCCAGTAGTCTCTCAGGGAAGGACACTGAAGCTTTCTTT CASSLSGKDTEAFF
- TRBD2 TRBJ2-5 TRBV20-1 TGCAGTGCTAAAAAGGGTAGCGGGAGCAAGACCCAGTACTTC CSAKKGSGSKTQYF